Presented here are 21 T cell receptor beta chains from one specimen sequenced in a study of blood T cell repertoires in COVID-19. Generated by immunoSEQ multiplex PCR, the TCRdb table keeps only in-frame clones and is missing some. The sample lists about 270,000 clones, 91% occurring once. Sequencing was performed on PBMCs or T cells enriched from blood (not recorded which). The receptors originated from a middle-aged man who had been exposed to COVID-19.

In the case of this clone: Since a much larger clone is just one base distant, this may be a read error. In the same sample, other DNA sequences code for this CDR3. The chain employs TRBV5-1 and TRBJ2-2, with 7 bases fitting TRBD1. The CDR3 is 13 amino acids. Trimming cost V 3 bases and J 5 bases; bases outside gene matches: 1. The germline CDR1 and CDR2 sequences are SGHRS and YFSETQ. CDR3 bases: TGCGCCAGCAGCTCACAGGGGACCGGGGAGCTGTTTTTT. This sequence encodes CASSSQGTGELFF.

The rearrangement links TRBV5-6 to TRBJ2-7; 7 bases match TRBD1. Germline CDR1 is SGHDT and CDR2 is YYEEEE. CDR3 length: 15 amino acids. V was clipped by 4 bases and J by 3 bases; unmatched bases: 10. CDR3 bases: TGTGCCAGCAGCACCACCGGGACAGAATACTACGAGCAGTACTTC. This codes for CASSTTGTEYYEQYF.

This chain links TRBV28 with TRBJ2-2; TRBD1 aligns across 10 bases. The CDR3 consists of 18 residues. Per the germline V gene, CDR1 is MDHEN and CDR2 is SYDVKM. The V and J ends lost 6 bases and 2 bases, in that order; junction bases with no gene match: 12. Here the CDR3 reads CASRSAVGQGGNTGELFF. The CDR3 nucleotides are TGTGCCAGCAGATCGGCGGTCGGACAGGGGGGTAACACCGGGGAGCTGTTTTTT.

The V gene is TRBV4-2, the J gene TRBJ2-1; 8 nucleotides align to TRBD1. The V gene end was trimmed by 0 bases and the J gene end by 10 bases; junction bases not matched to a gene: 17. The CDR3 is made up of 18 amino acids. Looked up from germline, CDR1 is LGHNA and CDR2 is YNFKEQ. This CDR3 reads CASSQDRRPGGEGREQFF. CDR3 nucleotide sequence: TGTGCCAGCAGCCAAGATCGTCGGCCAGGGGGCGAGGGTCGGGAGCAGTTCTTC.

The J gene is TRBJ1-5, the V gene TRBV4-1; the match to TRBD1 covers 7 bases. In germline, CDR1 is MGHRA, CDR2 YSYEKL. The CDR3 consists of 15 residues. After removal of 2 bases from V and 6 bases from J, the junction contained 7 bases not matched to a gene. The CDR3 DNA sequence: TGCGCCAGCAGCCAACAACAGGGGTCGGGTCAGCCCCAGCATTTT. Translating gives CASSQQQGSGQPQHF.

This sequence joins TRBV11-3 and TRBJ1-4; D is possibly TRBD1 (5 bases). The CDR3 totals 11 residues. CDR1 is SGHNT and CDR2 is YENEEA in the germline V gene. CDR3 amino acids: CDWGGSEKLFF. The CDR3 DNA sequence: TGTGACTGGGGGGGAAGTGAAAAACTGTTTTTT.

This clone was recorded only once. The V gene is TRBV14, the J gene TRBJ2-2, with no clear D. Per germline, CDR1 SGHDN and CDR2 FVKESK. The V end was cut by 4 bases, the J end by 6 bases, with 9 bases between. This CDR3 comprises 13 residues. CDR3 in amino acids: CASSLTFPGELFF. DNA for the CDR3: TGTGCCAGCAGCCTGACTTTTCCCGGGGAGCTGTTTTTT.

V and J are TRBV5-1 and TRBJ1-2; D ambiguous. The CDR3 is 14 amino acids. CDR1 is SGHRS, CDR2 YFSETQ, per germline. The V gene lost 3 bases and the J gene lost 2 bases, with 11 bases spanning the gap. Here the CDR3 reads CASSWPGRNYGYTF. For the CDR3, the DNA is TGCGCCAGCAGCTGGCCTGGGAGGAACTATGGCTACACCTTC.

CDR3 in amino acids: CASSLGHYEQFF. The CDR3 coding sequence is TGTGCCAGCAGCTTAGGGCACTACGAGCAGTTCTTC. V usage is TRBV11-2 and J usage is TRBJ2-1, with D hard to call. Germline V gene data show CDR1 as SGHAT and CDR2 as FQNNGV. This CDR3 comprises 12 residues. Trimming left V 1 base short and J 10 bases short, with 8 bases between.

This CDR3 is CASSEGQGLHGYTF. The CDR3 DNA follows: TGTGCCAGCAGCGAGGGACAGGGATTACATGGCTACACCTTC. The J gene is TRBJ1-2, the V gene TRBV9; TRBD1 aligns across 9 bases. Per the germline V gene, CDR1 is SGDLS and CDR2 is YYNGEE. V trimming: 3 bases; J trimming: 6 bases; junction bases outside the gene matches: 6. The CDR3 length is 14 residues.

V is TRBV9 and J is TRBJ2-7; TRBD2 matches 11 bases. Looked up from germline, CDR1 is SGDLS and CDR2 is YYNGEE. The ends lost 3 bases at V and 3 bases at J; junction bases unmatched: 8. This CDR3 comprises 16 residues. Here the CDR3 reads CASSAGGGLADYEQYF. CDR3 in DNA: TGTGCCAGCAGCGCCGGAGGGGGACTAGCGGACTACGAGCAGTACTTC.

This clone has only one observation. The chain has TRBV7-6 and TRBJ2-7; no definite D call. V lost 1 base and J 8 bases, leaving 18 bases between the germline ends. Germline V gene data show CDR1 as SGHVS and CDR2 as FNYEAQ. CDR3 size: 15 residues. The chain's CDR3 is CASSLESGVQYKQYF. The CDR3 region has the DNA TGTGCCAGCAGCTTAGAGTCCGGAGTTCAGTACAAGCAGTACTTC. Together with reference TRBV7-6 and TRBJ2-7, the CDR3 gives the full variable domain: GAGVSQSPRYKVTKRGQDVALRCDPISGHVSLYWYRQALGQGPEFLTYFNYEAQQDKSGLPNDRFSAERPEGSISTLTIQRTEQRDSAMYRCASSLESGVQYKQYFGPGTRLTVT.

The CDR3 is CASRGLAGKGGELFF. The CDR3, as DNA: TGTGCCAGCAGAGGACTAGCGGGAAAGGGCGGGGAGCTGTTTTTT. This chain links TRBV2 with TRBJ2-2; 12 nucleotides match TRBD2. V was pared by 6 bases and J by 7 bases, with 6 bases of the junction left unmatched. Germline-derived CDR1 and CDR2 are SNHLY and FYNNEI. This CDR3 has 15 amino acids.

V is TRBV4-1 and J is TRBJ2-1, with 7 bases identical to TRBD2. The ends lost 0 bases at V and 0 bases at J; junction bases unmatched: 5. In germline, CDR1 is MGHRA, CDR2 YSYEKL. The CDR3 is 17 residues long. The CDR3 protein is CASSQDREVSSYNEQFF. The DNA for the CDR3 is TGCGCCAGCAGCCAAGATCGGGAGGTTAGCTCCTACAATGAGCAGTTCTTC.

The chain joins TRBV7-9 to TRBJ1-2, with 9 bases identical to TRBD1. CDR1 and CDR2 from the germline V gene are SEHNR and FQNEAQ (reference sequence). This CDR3 contains 14 residues. V was clipped by 3 bases and J by 4 bases; unmatched bases: 3. CDR3 coding DNA: TGTGCCAGCAGCTTCGGGACAGGGAGCTATGGCTACACCTTC. Translation: CASSFGTGSYGYTF.

As DNA, the CDR3 is TGCGCCAGCAGCCCTTTGACGGGAGCGGACATTCAGTACTTC. Its translation is CASSPLTGADIQYF. This chain connects TRBV5-1 to TRBJ2-4, with a weak D call TRBD2 (6 bases). The CDR3 runs to 14 residues. Between the trimmed V and J ends, which lost 4 bases and 8 bases, there was a span of 16 bases. CDR1 and CDR2 (germline): SGHRS, YFSETQ. The full variable domain, rest sourced from reference TRBV5-1 and TRBJ2-4, is KAGVTQTPRYLIKTRGQQVTLSCSPISGHRSVSWYQQTPGQGLQFLFEYFSETQRNKGNFPGRFSGRQFSNSRSEMNVSTLELGDSALYLCASSPLTGADIQYFGAGTRLSVL.

The chain couples TRBV10-3 to TRBJ2-2, with D perhaps TRBD1 (6 bases). This CDR3 is built from 14 residues. V was shortened by 3 bases and J by 3 bases, with 8 bases between the two germline ends. CDR1 and CDR2 (germline): ENHRY, SYGVKD. CDR3 loop: CAISEHRDTGELFF. The CDR3, as DNA: TGTGCCATCAGTGAACACAGGGACACCGGGGAGCTGTTTTTT.

The chain combines TRBV10-3 with TRBJ1-1; TRBD1 matches 9 bases. Losses at the gene ends were 0 bases for V and 8 bases for J; bases not matched to a gene: 7. Looked up from germline, CDR1 is ENHRY and CDR2 is SYGVKD. This CDR3 spans 15 amino acids. Here the CDR3 reads CAISESDRGLREAFF. Here the CDR3 DNA reads TGTGCCATCAGTGAGTCGGACAGGGGATTGAGGGAAGCTTTCTTT.

V is TRBV9 and J is TRBJ2-5; perhaps TRBD2 as D (5 bases). The V and J ends lost 5 bases and 7 bases respectively, with 12 bases between them. The germline gives CDR1 SGDLS, CDR2 YYNGEE. The CDR3 loop spans 12 amino acids. The CDR3 reads CASRSIRGTQYF. The CDR3 nucleotides read TGTGCCAGCAGGTCCATTCGGGGGACCCAGTACTTC.

The CDR3 nucleotides read TGCGCCAGCAGCCAAGATCCGGCTAGCGGGAGTAGCAATGAGCAGTTCTTC. This codes for CASSQDPASGSSNEQFF. The J gene is TRBJ2-1, the V gene TRBV4-3; 10 bases are a match to TRBD2. Per germline, CDR1 LGHNA and CDR2 YSLEER. The CDR3 consists of 17 residues. With 0 bases clipped from V and 6 bases from J, the junction kept 8 bases outside the gene matches.

The rearrangement joins TRBV5-1 to TRBJ1-5; D might be TRBD1 (6 bases). The V end lost 4 bases, the J end lost 5 bases, and 13 bases lay between the germline ends. Germline V gene lookup returns CDR1 SGHRS and CDR2 YFSETQ. The CDR3 is 14 residues long. CDR3 DNA: TGCGCCAGCAGCCCCATGGGGGCCGATCAGCCCCAGCATTTT. This codes for CASSPMGADQPQHF.